One and the same sample provided the 30 T cell receptor beta chains below, sequenced in a study of CD8 T cells in Susac syndrome. The RNA input was roughly 0.45 to 1 ug, and it was reverse transcribed with random hexamers. From the immunoSEQ multiplex PCR reads, TCRdb called clonotypes with MiXCR, one entry per CDR3 protein. The table shows about 210,000 distinct CDR3 sequences, with 94% occurring only once. Input material: CD4+ T cells from PBMCs. The receptors stem from a human donor with Susac syndrome.

The chain has TRBV27 and TRBJ2-1, with 13 bases lining up with TRBD2. With 6 bases clipped from V and 8 bases from J, the junction kept 7 bases outside the gene matches. Germline CDR1 reads MNHEY; CDR2 reads SMNVEV (reference sequence). The CDR3 contains 15 residues. CDR3 sequence: CASRKLAGGRDEQFF. Written as DNA, the CDR3 is TGTGCCAGCAGAAAACTAGCGGGGGGGCGGGATGAGCAGTTCTTC.

As for this clonotype: At one of its ends the junction is not consistent with the germline gene, which may arise from a read error. The V call is TRBV7-7, the J call TRBJ2-1; D tentatively reads TRBD1 or TRBD2 (6 bases each). CDR1 and CDR2 (germline): SSHAT, FNYEAQ (reference sequence). The CDR3 is 17 residues long. The CDR3 reads CASSLEGGPSSYNEQFF. CDR3 in DNA: TGTGCTAGCAGCTTAGAGGGGGGCCCGAGCTCCTACAATGAGCAGTTCTTC.

This chain uses TRBV30 with TRBJ2-7; a possible D gene is TRBD1 (5 bases). The V end was cut by 5 bases, the J end by 0 bases, with 17 bases between. The CDR3 runs 15 residues. CDR1 is GTSNPN, CDR2 SVGIG, per germline (reference sequence). CDR3 amino acids: CAWDDAKGLSYEQYF. In DNA form, the CDR3 reads TGTGCCTGGGATGACGCGAAGGGGCTCTCCTACGAGCAGTACTTC.

The J gene is TRBJ2-1, the V gene TRBV20-1, with TRBD1 matching over 7 bases. Germline-derived CDR1 and CDR2 are DFQATT and SNEGSKA (reference sequence). The V segment lost 7 bases and the J segment 3 bases; nucleotides outside the gene matches: 6. The CDR3 is 13 residues long. The DNA for the CDR3 is TGCAGTGGAAGAGGGACAGTCTACAATGAGCAGTTCTTC. It translates to CSGRGTVYNEQFF.

V usage is TRBV10-2 and J usage is TRBJ1-2, with a possible D match to TRBD1 (6 bases). The CDR3 contains 15 residues. The germline V gene encodes CDR1 WSHSY and CDR2 SAAADI. The V end was cut by 0 bases, the J end by 8 bases, with 16 bases between. The CDR3 loop is CASSESGGRALGYTF. CDR3 DNA sequence: TGCGCCAGCAGTGAGTCCGGGGGGCGTGCATTGGGCTACACCTTC.

V is TRBV10-1 and J is TRBJ1-6; no reliable D call. Germline V CDR1 and CDR2: WNHNN, SYGVQD (reference sequence). This CDR3 contains 13 residues. V was shortened by 6 bases and J by 6 bases, with 9 bases between the two germline ends. Here the CDR3 DNA reads TGCGCCAGCAGGGCGGGTGGTAATTCACCCCTCCACTTT. This gives the protein CASRAGGNSPLHF.

The V and J genes are TRBV5-6 and TRBJ1-1, with 8 nucleotides matching TRBD1. The CDR3 is made up of 13 amino acids. Looked up from germline, CDR1 is SGHDT and CDR2 is YYEEEE. The J segment lost 7 bases and the V segment lost 4 bases, leaving 6 bases of the junction unmatched. The CDR3 sequence is CASSPQGAGEAFF. The CDR3, as DNA: TGTGCCAGCAGCCCTCAGGGGGCGGGTGAAGCTTTCTTT. The whole variable domain, remainder taken from reference TRBV5-6 and TRBJ1-1, is DAGVTQSPTHLIKTRGQQVTLRCSPKSGHDTVSWYQQALGQGPQFIFQYYEEEERQRGNFPDRFSGHQFPNYSSELNVNALLLGDSALYLCASSPQGAGEAFFGQGTRLTVV.

This chain joins TRBV7-9 and TRBJ2-4; D is unclear. This CDR3 is 16 amino acids long. Germline CDR1 is SEHNR and CDR2 is FQNEAQ (reference sequence). Trimming cost V 2 bases and J 1 base, with 12 bases left between them. In DNA form, the CDR3 reads TGTGCCAGCAGCTTACAAGGGCCTAAGGCCAAAAACATTCAGTACTTC. It specifies CASSLQGPKAKNIQYF.

The chain couples TRBV20-1 to TRBJ2-7; a weak D match, TRBD2 (5 bases). CDR1 is DFQATT and CDR2 is SNEGSKA in the germline V gene (reference sequence). The CDR3 is 15 amino acids. Trimming took off 6 bases at V and 7 bases at J, with 25 bases between the two ends. CDR3: CSAQSGVGPSKEQYF. The CDR3 DNA reads as TGCAGTGCCCAATCCGGGGTCGGTCCCTCTAAAGAGCAGTACTTC.

V gene TRBV14 combines with J gene TRBJ2-7; D remains unclear. Per germline, CDR1 SGHDN and CDR2 FVKESK. The V end was cut by 4 bases, the J end by 0 bases, with 10 bases between. The CDR3 spans 14 residues. CDR3 region: CASSRKSNSYEQYF. In DNA form, the CDR3 reads TGTGCCAGCAGCCGGAAATCCAACTCCTACGAGCAGTACTTC.

The chain joins TRBV19 to TRBJ2-1; unclear D gene. This CDR3 comprises 11 residues. Germline-derived CDR1 and CDR2 are LNHDA and SQIVND (reference sequence). V lost 5 bases and J 5 bases, leaving 4 bases between the germline ends. CDR3 in amino acids: CASSADNEQFF. CDR3 nucleotides: TGTGCCAGTAGTGCAGACAATGAGCAGTTCTTC.

The rearrangement joins TRBV27 to TRBJ1-6; possible D gene TRBD1, 6 bases. Germline-derived CDR1 and CDR2 are MNHEY and SMNVEV (reference sequence). V lost 6 bases and J 14 bases, leaving 14 bases between the germline ends. CDR3 size: 12 residues. The CDR3 reads CASSNRVSALHF. In DNA form, the CDR3 reads TGTGCCAGCAGCAACAGGGTTTCGGCCCTCCACTTT.

J is TRBJ2-7 and V is TRBV11-2; a possible D gene is TRBD2 (6 bases). Germline CDR1 reads SGHAT; CDR2 reads FQNNGV. V lost 5 bases and J lost 2, with 13 bases in between. The CDR3 has 14 residues. The CDR3 loop reads CASSRLEGAYEQYF. The CDR3, as DNA: TGTGCCAGCAGCCGGTTGGAGGGTGCCTACGAGCAGTACTTC.

This clonotype was detected only a few times. The genes are TRBV7-6 and TRBJ1-5; D is ambiguous. The CDR3 sequence is 13 residues long. The ends were cut back, 1 base at V and 6 bases at J, with 7 bases in the middle. Germline V lookup: CDR1 SGHVS, CDR2 FNYEAQ. CDR3 region: CASSLERGQPQHF. Written as DNA, the CDR3 is TGTGCCAGCAGCTTAGAACGGGGTCAGCCCCAGCATTTT.

The chain carries TRBV7-2 and TRBJ2-7, with 9 positions matching TRBD1. CDR1 and CDR2 from the germline V gene are SGHTA and FQGNSA. J lost 3 bases, V lost 4 bases, and 4 bases had no gene match. The CDR3 is 14 amino acids. CDR3 in amino acids: CASSWDREGYEQYF. The CDR3 DNA reads TGTGCCAGCAGCTGGGACAGGGAGGGCTACGAGCAGTACTTC. Full variable domain (outside the CDR3, taken from reference TRBV7-2 and TRBJ2-7): GAGVSQSPSNKVTEKGKDVELRCDPISGHTALYWYRQSLGQGLEFLIYFQGNSAPDKSGLPSDRFSAERTGGSVSTLTIQRTQQEDSAVYLCASSWDREGYEQYFGPGTRLTVT.

V gene TRBV5-6 combines with J gene TRBJ2-1; no definite D call. Trimming removed 0 bases at V and 4 bases at J, with 11 bases between. CDR3 length: 15 amino acids. CDR1 and CDR2 from the germline V gene are SGHDT and YYEEEE. CDR3 region: CASSLDGSIYNEQFF. The CDR3 DNA reads TGTGCCAGCAGCTTGGACGGGTCTATTTACAATGAGCAGTTCTTC.

J is TRBJ1-1 and V is TRBV9; a weak D match, TRBD1 (6 bases). The length of the CDR3 is 16 residues. Deletions cut 0 bases from V and 0 bases from J, with 12 bases between. Per germline, CDR1 SGDLS and CDR2 YYNGEE. This CDR3 is CASSVGGGTVNTEAFF. In DNA, the CDR3 is TGTGCCAGCAGCGTAGGAGGGGGGACTGTGAACACTGAAGCTTTCTTT.

The chain carries TRBV12-3 or TRBV12-4 and TRBJ1-1; no firm D call. The CDR3 runs to 12 residues. Trimming left V 7 bases short and J 4 bases short, with 10 bases between. CDR3 sequence (DNA): TGTGCCAGCAAGTCGGCGGGCACTGAAGCTTTCTTT. Its translation: CASKSAGTEAFF.

Points on this clonotype: It is likely a read error, because the conserved phenylalanine at the end of the CDR3 is missing. It is unclear where the CDR3 begins or ends on the DNA, so no DNA is shown, and the CDR3 is as TCRdb lists it. The rearrangement joins TRBV28 to TRBJ2-7; the table names TRBD1, a call not compared with the DNA. In germline, CDR1 is MDHEN, CDR2 SYDVKM. From its first to its last residue, the CDR3 has 11 amino acids. CDR3 region: CASSRTGSYLL.

The V call is TRBV3-1, the J call TRBJ1-2; D ambiguous. Germline loops: CDR1 LGHDT, CDR2 YNNKEL (reference sequence). V lost 4 bases and J lost 8, with 11 bases in between. The CDR3 is 12 amino acids. This CDR3 is CASSRTASGYTF. DNA for the CDR3: TGTGCCAGCAGCCGGACGGCCTCGGGCTACACCTTC.

This clonotype came up once. The chain links TRBV18 to TRBJ2-1; 9 bases map to TRBD1. V lost 3 bases to trimming and J lost 1 base; unmatched junction nucleotides: 4. There are 16 residues in the CDR3. Germline V gives CDR1 KGHSH, CDR2 LQKENI. The CDR3 sequence is CASSPVGTGSYNEQFF. The CDR3 DNA sequence: TGTGCCAGCTCACCCGTGGGGACAGGGTCCTACAATGAGCAGTTCTTC.

The rearrangement uses TRBV14 and TRBJ1-5; TRBD1 is a possible D gene (5 bases). CDR3 length: 15 amino acids. Trimming took off 1 base at V and 5 bases at J, with 12 bases between the two ends. The germline CDR1 and CDR2 sequences are SGHDN and FVKESK. Here the CDR3 reads CASSQGGVGDQPQHF. Here the CDR3 DNA reads TGTGCCAGCAGCCAAGGAGGGGTTGGTGATCAGCCCCAGCATTTT. Based on the CDR3 plus reference TRBV14 and TRBJ1-5, the full variable domain is EAGVTQFPSHSVIEKGQTVTLRCDPISGHDNLYWYRRVMGKEIKFLLHFVKESKQDESGMPNNRFLAERTGGTYSTLKVQPAELEDSGVYFCASSQGGVGDQPQHFGDGTRLSIL.

The chain recombines TRBV7-2 with TRBJ1-1; D gene uncertain. Germline V CDR1 and CDR2: SGHTA, FQGNSA. The CDR3 consists of 15 residues. Deletions cut 1 base from V and 1 base from J, with 10 bases between. The CDR3, as DNA: TGTGCCAGCAGCTTAGTCCGAACAGCGAACACTGAAGCTTTCTTT. It yields the protein CASSLVRTANTEAFF.

The rearrangement joins TRBV9 to TRBJ1-4; 9 nucleotides line up with TRBD1. Trimming at V came to 3 bases and at J to 8 bases, leaving 5 bases not matched to a gene. In germline, CDR1 is SGDLS, CDR2 YYNGEE. This CDR3 comprises 14 residues. As DNA, the CDR3 is TGTGCCAGCAGCGACGGGACAGGGCAAGAAAAACTGTTTTTT. This gives the protein CASSDGTGQEKLFF.

The chain employs TRBV6-5 and TRBJ2-1; 9 bases are a match to TRBD1. CDR3 length: 17 residues. Germline-derived CDR1 and CDR2 are MNHEY and SVGAGI. V shed 1 base and J 3 bases; nucleotides not matched to a gene: 7. Here the CDR3 reads CASSYFPPGQGYNEQFF. In DNA form, the CDR3 reads TGTGCCAGCAGTTACTTCCCACCGGGACAGGGCTACAATGAGCAGTTCTTC.

The gene calls are TRBV6-1 and TRBJ1-5; D unclear. The V end was cut by 2 bases, the J end by 1 base, with 3 bases between. Germline CDR1 is MNHNS and CDR2 is SASEGT. The CDR3 length is 13 residues. CDR3 bases: TGTGCCAGCAGTGAAACCAGCAATCAGCCCCAGCATTTT. This encodes CASSETSNQPQHF.

This chain joins TRBV6-5 and TRBJ2-7; 10 bases are a match to TRBD2. Trimming cost V 8 bases and J 6 bases; bases outside gene matches: 10. From germline, CDR1 is MNHEY and CDR2 SVGAGI. The CDR3 contains 14 residues. The CDR3 protein is CASAEASGGAEQYF. The CDR3, as DNA: TGTGCCAGCGCAGAAGCTAGCGGGGGAGCCGAGCAGTACTTC.

V usage is TRBV20-1 and J usage is TRBJ2-2; 7 positions match TRBD1. Germline V gene sequence: CDR1 DFQATT, CDR2 SNEGSKA (reference sequence). The CDR3 contains 14 residues. The CDR3: CSTPDRTNTGELFF. The CDR3 DNA reads TGCAGCACCCCGGACAGGACGAACACCGGGGAGCTGTTTTTT.

This clonotype was picked up one time. The CDR3 spells CSAREAGKGTDTQYF. CDR3 DNA sequence: TGCAGTGCTAGAGAGGCAGGGAAAGGAACAGATACGCAGTATTTT. The V call is TRBV20-1, the J call TRBJ2-3; possible D gene TRBD1, 5 bases. The length of the CDR3 is 15 residues. Germline-derived CDR1 and CDR2 are DFQATT and SNEGSKA (reference sequence). V shed 0 bases and J shed 3 bases, with 13 bases lying between them.

The chain is built from TRBV28 and TRBJ1-1; 7 bases are a match to TRBD1. Per germline, CDR1 MDHEN and CDR2 SYDVKM. V lost 5 bases, J lost 0 bases, and 6 bases stayed unmatched. This CDR3 is 15 amino acids long. The CDR3 is CASSQQGQMNTEAFF. CDR3 nucleotide sequence: TGTGCCAGCAGTCAGCAGGGACAGATGAACACTGAAGCTTTCTTT.